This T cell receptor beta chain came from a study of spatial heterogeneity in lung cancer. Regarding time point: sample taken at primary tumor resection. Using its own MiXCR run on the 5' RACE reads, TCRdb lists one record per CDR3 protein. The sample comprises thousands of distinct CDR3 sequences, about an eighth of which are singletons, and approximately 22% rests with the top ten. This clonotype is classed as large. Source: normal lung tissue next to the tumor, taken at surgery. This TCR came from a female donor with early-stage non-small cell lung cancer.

CDR3 sequence (DNA): TGTGCCAGCAGCCACTCACAAGAGACCCAGTACTTC. Amino acid sequence: CASSHSQETQYF. The chain combines TRBV3-1 with TRBJ2-5; D not certain. The germline gives CDR1 LGHDT, CDR2 YNNKEL (reference sequence). Trimming took off 3 bases at V and 2 bases at J, with 4 bases between the two ends. The CDR3 runs 12 residues.